This T cell receptor beta chain was identified in a study of tumor-infiltrating lymphocytes in oesophageal squamous cell carcinoma. Germline loops: CDR1 SGHTA, CDR2 FQGTGA. The CDR3 has 15 residues. The count of this clonotype is one. TCRdb fed the PCR reads into MiXCR, producing one record per CDR3 protein. This table has roughly 20,000 distinct CDR3 sequences, approximately 45% appearing once. The rearrangement uses TRBV7-3 and TRBJ2-1; 12 bases match TRBD2. Near its end, the DNA agrees better with TRBJ2-5, so the J call may be wrong. The TCR originated in a female donor with esophageal squamous cell carcinoma. The sequencing input was normal esophageal tissue next to the tumor. The CDR3 region has the DNA TGTGCCAGCAGCTTCCTAGCGGGAGGGGAAGGGACCCAGTACTTC. As protein: CASSFLAGGEGTQYF.